A single sample gave rise to the 29 T cell receptor beta chains below, sequenced in a study of a mutant IDH1 vaccine in newly diagnosed glioma. Specified time point: week 35, safety follow-up. Mutant IDH1 20-mer peptide, at 300 ug, made up each vaccine dose, with topical imiquimod. Antigens of these TCRs are unknown. Assay: immunoSEQ multiplex PCR; the TCRdb copy retains only in-frame clones and omits some. This table holds under 50,000 clones, 88% found once. The sample was PBMCs, taken from a glioma patient whose treatment included an IDH1 peptide vaccine. The receptors were gathered from a middle-aged woman with glioma.

This rearrangement joins TRBV7-6 to TRBJ2-7; D is possibly TRBD2 (5 bases). With 1 base removed from V and 5 bases from J, the gap between germline ends came to 9 bases. CDR1 and CDR2 from the germline V gene are SGHVS and FNYEAQ. This CDR3 has 13 residues. In nucleotides, the CDR3 is TGTGCCAGCAGCTTAGGACCCGGGGACGAGCAGTACTTC. Amino acids: CASSLGPGDEQYF.

V is TRBV4-2 and J is TRBJ2-5, with 15 bases identical to TRBD2. Germline V gene sequence: CDR1 LGHNA, CDR2 YNFKEQ. With V trimmed by 3 bases and J by 2 bases, 7 bases remained unmatched. The CDR3 loop spans 18 amino acids. This CDR3 is CASSHGLAGGLGQETQYF. The CDR3 DNA reads TGTGCCAGCAGCCACGGACTAGCGGGGGGGCTGGGGCAAGAGACCCAGTACTTC.

This clone appeared a single time. The V call is TRBV5-6, the J call TRBJ2-3; no definite D call. Germline CDR1 reads SGHDT; CDR2 reads YYEEEE. The CDR3 has 16 amino acids. V was clipped by 0 bases and J by 0 bases, with 11 bases between them. Written as DNA, the CDR3 is TGTGCCAGCAGCTTGGCTGAACGTTCGAGCACAGATACGCAGTATTTT. It codes for CASSLAERSSTDTQYF.

The rearrangement joins TRBV19 to TRBJ2-1, with TRBD2 matching over 12 bases. V lost 3 bases, J lost 1 base, and 4 bases stayed unmatched. The V gene's germline CDR1 is LNHDA and CDR2 SQIVND (reference sequence). This CDR3 contains 17 residues. DNA of the CDR3: TGTGCCAGTAGTATCAGGACTAGCGGGAAATCCTACAATGAGCAGTTCTTC. It translates to CASSIRTSGKSYNEQFF. Drawing the rest from reference TRBV19 and TRBJ2-1, the complete variable domain is DGGITQSPKYLFRKEGQNVTLSCEQNLNHDAMYWYRQDPGQGLRLIYYSQIVNDFQKGDIAEGYSVSREKKESFPLTVTSAQKNPTAFYLCASSIRTSGKSYNEQFFGPGTRLTVL.

This chain connects TRBV4-3 to TRBJ2-3; 7 nucleotides match TRBD2. Trimming cost V 0 bases and J 1 base; bases outside gene matches: 1. The CDR3 has 15 amino acids. Per the germline V gene, CDR1 is LGHNA and CDR2 is YSLEER. For the CDR3, the DNA is TGCGCCAGCAGCCAAGACCTAGCGGGCACAGATACGCAGTATTTT. Encoded protein: CASSQDLAGTDTQYF.

The V and J genes are TRBV4-3 and TRBJ2-5, with D unclear. V was clipped by 0 bases and J by 5 bases, with 10 bases between them. Germline V gives CDR1 LGHNA, CDR2 YSLEER. The CDR3 is 14 residues long. CDR3 loop: CASSQDVGAETQYF. The CDR3, as DNA: TGCGCCAGCAGCCAAGACGTGGGTGCGGAGACCCAGTACTTC.

This clone has just one count. This chain links TRBV4-1 with TRBJ1-5; a weak D match, TRBD1 (5 bases). The CDR3 spans 15 residues. Trimming took 2 bases from V and 0 from J, leaving 8 bases between them. Germline-derived CDR1 and CDR2 are MGHRA and YSYEKL. CDR3 region: CASSQRGNSNQPQHF. As DNA, the CDR3 is TGCGCCAGCAGCCAAAGGGGAAATAGCAATCAGCCCCAGCATTTT.

The rearrangement uses TRBV28 and TRBJ1-4, with 9 positions matching TRBD1. The V segment lost 7 bases and the J segment 4 bases; nucleotides outside the gene matches: 4. Germline assignment: CDR1 MDHEN and CDR2 SYDVKM. The CDR3 is 14 residues long. DNA for the CDR3: TGTGCCAGCACTACAGGGGGCATTAATGAAAAACTGTTTTTT. It is translated as CASTTGGINEKLFF. The complete variable domain, with remaining parts taken from reference TRBV28 and TRBJ1-4, reads DVKVTQSSRYLVKRTGEKVFLECVQDMDHENMFWYRQDPGLGLRLIYFSYDVKMKEKGDIPEGYSVSREKKERFSLILESASTNQTSMYLCASTTGGINEKLFFGSGTQLSVL.

In its sample, this clone was seen a few times. The chain carries TRBV7-8 and TRBJ1-5; the D gene is possibly TRBD1 (6 bases). The CDR3 length is 15 residues. Germline lookup yields CDR1 SGHVS and CDR2 FQNEAQ. Trimming left V 4 bases short and J 9 bases short, with 19 bases between. DNA of the CDR3: TGTGCCAGCAGCTCCACTGACAGGACCAGTTTGCCCCAGCATTTT. Translated, it gives CASSSTDRTSLPQHF.

In this sample, this clone turned up once. V usage is TRBV4-1 and J usage is TRBJ1-4; weak D call: TRBD1 (6 bases). The CDR3 has 14 amino acids. Per germline, CDR1 MGHRA and CDR2 YSYEKL. Trimming took off 5 bases at V and 10 bases at J, with 17 bases between the two ends. CDR3 in amino acids: CASSEDSQARKLFF. The CDR3 bases are TGCGCCAGCAGCGAGGACAGTCAAGCAAGAAAACTGTTTTTT.

The chain is built from TRBV5-4 and TRBJ2-2; 8 nucleotides agree with TRBD2. The germline V gene encodes CDR1 SGHNT and CDR2 YYREEE (reference sequence). This CDR3 contains 17 residues. With 4 bases clipped from V and 1 base from J, the junction kept 9 bases outside the gene matches. The CDR3 nucleotides are TGTGCCAGCAGCCAAGATGGCAGCGGGAGGAACACCGGGGAGCTGTTTTTT. Residues: CASSQDGSGRNTGELFF.

V is TRBV2 and J is TRBJ2-7; 8 nucleotides agree with TRBD1. Germline V CDR1 and CDR2: SNHLY, FYNNEI. Trimming removed 6 bases from V and 2 bases from J; junction bases left unmatched: 6. The CDR3 spans 14 residues. This CDR3 reads CASSDRGLTYEQYF. The CDR3, as DNA: TGTGCCAGCAGCGACAGGGGTCTAACCTACGAGCAGTACTTC.

CDR3 sequence: CASTQARQGHIQYF. Written as DNA, the CDR3 is TGTGCCAGCACCCAAGCCCGACAGGGACACATTCAGTACTTC. The rearrangement links TRBV28 to TRBJ2-4, with 7 positions matching TRBD1. This CDR3 is built from 14 residues. Germline lookup yields CDR1 MDHEN and CDR2 SYDVKM. Germline trimming cut 7 bases from V and 8 bases from J; bases unmatched to any gene: 11.

The chain joins TRBV7-9 to TRBJ2-5; maybe TRBD1 (7 bases). The CDR3 spans 14 residues. The V and J ends lost 3 bases and 2 bases respectively, with 10 bases between them. Germline CDR1 SEHNR, CDR2 FQNEAQ (reference sequence). The CDR3 nucleotides are TGTGCCAGCAGCTTCGGGGGACAGCAAGAGACCCAGTACTTC. Translation gives CASSFGGQQETQYF.

The genes are TRBV2 and TRBJ2-5, with D hard to call. The V gene lost 4 bases and the J gene lost 3 bases, with 9 bases spanning the gap. The CDR3 is 13 amino acids. CDR1 and CDR2 from the germline V gene are SNHLY and FYNNEI. CDR3 DNA: TGTGCCAGCAGTGCCCCGTTGGAAGAGACCCAGTACTTC. It is translated as CASSAPLEETQYF.

The rearrangement joins TRBV2 to TRBJ1-2, with D possibly being TRBD1 (5 bases). This CDR3 spans 14 amino acids. The germline V and J ends were trimmed by 8 bases and 7 bases, with 20 bases remaining between them. The germline V gene has CDR1 SNHLY and CDR2 FYNNEI. CDR3 sequence (DNA): TGTGCCAGCGTTGAGACGCAGGGCTCCTTTGGCTACACCTTC. Its protein is CASVETQGSFGYTF.

The V gene is TRBV6-4, the J gene TRBJ2-1; TRBD2 agrees at 7 bases. V lost 0 bases, J lost 6 bases, and 2 bases stayed unmatched. The CDR3 extends over 14 amino acids. Germline loops: CDR1 MRHNA, CDR2 SNTAGT. The CDR3 bases are TGTGCCAGCAGTGACTCTTGGACTAGCAATGAGCAGTTCTTC. As protein: CASSDSWTSNEQFF.

The CDR3 loop is CASSLIAGGAKNIQYF. DNA for the CDR3: TGTGCCAGCAGTTTAATAGCGGGTGGAGCCAAAAACATTCAGTACTTC. This rearrangement joins TRBV28 to TRBJ2-4; 7 positions match TRBD2. Per the germline V gene, CDR1 is MDHEN and CDR2 is SYDVKM. The trim removed 2 bases at V and 0 bases at J, leaving 4 bases unmatched. There are 16 residues in the CDR3.

J is TRBJ1-3 and V is TRBV4-3, with D perhaps matching TRBD1 (5 bases). Trimming cost V 2 bases and J 6 bases, with 17 bases left between them. There are 16 residues in the CDR3. Germline loops: CDR1 LGHNA, CDR2 YSLEER. The CDR3 protein is CASSQSSGGYLNTIYF. CDR3 sequence (DNA): TGCGCCAGCAGCCAATCCAGCGGGGGATATTTAAACACCATATATTTT.

This chain connects TRBV30 to TRBJ1-2; 7 nucleotides agree with TRBD1. The CDR3 is 13 residues long. V was clipped by 1 base and J by 8 bases; unmatched bases: 7. Germline CDR1 is GTSNPN and CDR2 is SVGIG (reference sequence). The CDR3 DNA reads TGTGCCTGGAGTGAGGACAGGCGAAGGGGCTACACCTTC. Protein product: CAWSEDRRRGYTF.

The J gene is TRBJ2-7, the V gene TRBV7-8, with TRBD1 matching 9 bases. Per the germline V gene, CDR1 is SGHVS and CDR2 is FQNEAQ. Trimming at V came to 3 bases and at J to 2 bases, leaving 2 bases not matched to a gene. The CDR3 totals 14 residues. This CDR3 is CASSFDRGAYEQYF. The CDR3, as DNA: TGTGCCAGCAGCTTCGACAGGGGGGCCTACGAGCAGTACTTC.

The rearrangement joins TRBV7-6 to TRBJ1-1, with D tentatively TRBD1 (5 bases). Trimming cost V 4 bases and J 5 bases, with 11 bases left between them. Per germline, CDR1 SGHVS and CDR2 FNYEAQ. This CDR3 has 13 residues. CDR3: CASSSAGVTEAFF. CDR3 nucleotides: TGTGCCAGCAGCTCCGCGGGGGTAACTGAAGCTTTCTTT.

This clone was seen just once. The rearrangement uses TRBV9 and TRBJ1-4; D perhaps matches TRBD1 (5 bases). The CDR3 is made up of 15 amino acids. V was pared by 0 bases and J by 10 bases, with 16 bases between. CDR1 is SGDLS, CDR2 YYNGEE, per germline. The CDR3 loop reads CASSVEAGRGVKLFF. In DNA form, the CDR3 reads TGTGCCAGCAGCGTAGAAGCGGGTCGGGGGGTAAAACTGTTTTTT.

The chain is built from TRBV28 and TRBJ2-6; D uncertain. This CDR3 has 13 amino acids. Germline lookup yields CDR1 MDHEN and CDR2 SYDVKM. Trimming shortened V by 4 bases and J by 1 base, and 2 bases separated the two germline ends. In DNA, the CDR3 is TGTGCCAGCAGTTCTTCTGGGGCCAACGTCCTGACTTTC. Translated: CASSSSGANVLTF. Variable domain in full (rest from reference TRBV28 and TRBJ2-6): DVKVTQSSRYLVKRTGEKVFLECVQDMDHENMFWYRQDPGLGLRLIYFSYDVKMKEKGDIPEGYSVSREKKERFSLILESASTNQTSMYLCASSSSGANVLTFGAGSRLTVL.

The chain carries TRBV18 and TRBJ2-4; D not certain. The germline V and J ends were trimmed by 0 bases and 1 base, with 7 bases remaining between them. Germline-derived CDR1 and CDR2 are KGHSH and LQKENI. The CDR3 sequence is 15 residues long. The chain's CDR3 is CASSPPKGAKNIQYF. The CDR3 nucleotides are TGTGCCAGCTCACCACCGAAAGGGGCCAAAAACATTCAGTACTTC.

The chain combines TRBV6-5 with TRBJ1-6; D is undetermined. Germline V CDR1 and CDR2: MNHEY, SVGAGI. Trimming cost V 6 bases and J 4 bases, with 13 bases left between them. The CDR3 contains 15 residues. The CDR3 loop is CASRLDTAYNSPLHF. CDR3 sequence (DNA): TGTGCCAGCAGACTTGACACAGCGTATAATTCACCCCTCCACTTT.

This clone occurred once. The rearrangement joins TRBV4-1 to TRBJ2-7; 12 bases are a match to TRBD2. V was pared by 3 bases and J by 0 bases, with 0 bases of the junction left unmatched. From germline, CDR1 is MGHRA and CDR2 YSYEKL. CDR3 length: 15 amino acids. In DNA, the CDR3 is TGCGCCAGCAGCCAGACTAGCGGGAGCTCCTACGAGCAGTACTTC. This codes for CASSQTSGSSYEQYF.

The chain uses TRBV9 and TRBJ1-4; possible D gene TRBD1, 5 bases. The CDR3 extends over 16 amino acids. CDR1 is SGDLS and CDR2 is YYNGEE in the germline V gene. V lost 3 bases and J lost 2, with 14 bases in between. The CDR3 sequence is CASSAQGATTNEKLFF. The CDR3 DNA sequence: TGTGCCAGCAGCGCGCAGGGTGCCACGACTAATGAAAAACTGTTTTTT.

CDR3 nucleotides: TGTGCCAGCAGCCACCCGGGGACAGTCCAGGAGACCCAGTACTTC. Its protein is CASSHPGTVQETQYF. This chain links TRBV4-2 with TRBJ2-5, with 7 bases lining up with TRBD1. The V and J ends lost 3 bases and 5 bases, in that order; junction bases with no gene match: 9. The CDR3 is 15 residues long. The germline CDR1 and CDR2 sequences are LGHNA and YNFKEQ.